This T cell receptor (beta chain) is from a study of OX40 agonist ivuxolimab in advanced cancers. CDR1 and CDR2 from the germline V gene are SGDLS and YYNGEE. V lost 4 bases and J lost 4, with 15 bases in between. The CDR3 loop spans 14 amino acids. The study, taken as a whole, reports: Both blood CD4+ and CD8+ T cells showed clonal growth by week 6 at 0.1 to 3.0 mg/kg.

Points on this clone: The antigen is undetermined.

Profiling relied on immunoSEQ multiplex PCR, and the TCRdb table lists in-frame clones only, not all of them. The repertoire holds roughly 70,000 clones, with 85% as singletons. Sequencing used CD4+ or CD8+ T cells sorted from blood, obtained in a trial of the OX40 agonist ivuxolimab. The TCR was taken from an adult with an advanced solid tumor such as melanoma, head and neck, liver or kidney cancer. The gene calls are TRBV9 and TRBJ2-7, with TRBD1 as a possible D gene (5 bases). CDR3 bases: TGTGCCAGCAGCTTAGGGGCAGTTCAGTACGAGCAGTACTTC. Translating gives CASSLGAVQYEQYF.